Listed below are T cell receptor beta chains from one sample, sequenced in a study of regulatory T cells in long-lasting Graves disease. TCRdb re-called the multiplex PCR reads through MiXCR, storing one row per CDR3 protein. The sample lists 500,000 to 700,000 distinct CDR3 sequences, 25% to 30% occurring once. The input for sequencing was peripheral blood mononuclear cells (PBMCs), taken when the disease was refractory, from a patient treated with antithyroid drugs. The receptors come from a female donor with Graves disease. The conserved cysteine and the conserved F or W are not part of the CDR3 here. Fields, in order: CDR3 protein, V gene.

cdr3_aa: ASTPTSGIATGELF
v_call: TRBV19

cdr3_aa: ASSHQPISNQPQH
v_call: TRBV12-3/TRBV12-4

cdr3_aa: ASGGRGGFMNTEAF
v_call: TRBV6-1

cdr3_aa: ASSQDPSNQPQH
v_call: TRBV3-1

cdr3_aa: ASTGQGYEQY
v_call: TRBV7-9

cdr3_aa: ATSQGSSYNSPLH
v_call: TRBV15

cdr3_aa: ATSRVADQPQH
v_call: TRBV15

cdr3_aa: AISESRDTGGYNQPQH
v_call: TRBV10-3

cdr3_aa: ASSLALYGYT
v_call: TRBV28

cdr3_aa: ASSDQPVDEQY
v_call: TRBV10-1

cdr3_aa: ASSLGQGSGEQY
v_call: TRBV11-1

cdr3_aa: SAPRGNEKLF
v_call: TRBV20-1

cdr3_aa: ASSQEGTGGNQPQH
v_call: TRBV4-2

cdr3_aa: ASSPGAGGDQPQH
v_call: TRBV27

cdr3_aa: SVALGGGIEAF
v_call: TRBV29-1

cdr3_aa: ASRKEGLKQY
v_call: TRBV14

cdr3_aa: SASGSDDEQY
v_call: TRBV20-1

cdr3_aa: ASSLPQRDWPQH
v_call: TRBV7-3

cdr3_aa: SASRALGNIQY
v_call: TRBV20-1

cdr3_aa: ASSAGEARGYT
v_call: TRBV6-1

cdr3_aa: ASRRPGLAGGPRYEQY
v_call: TRBV28

cdr3_aa: ASSLERPYGYT
v_call: TRBV11-2

cdr3_aa: ASSWGRKTYEQY
v_call: TRBV7-9

cdr3_aa: ASSPDVSGNTIY
v_call: TRBV5-1

cdr3_aa: SAIRGPGASQETQY
v_call: TRBV20-1

cdr3_aa: ASSYGTGHGYEQY
v_call: TRBV6-2/TRBV6-3

cdr3_aa: ASSLGELRNTEAF
v_call: TRBV12-3/TRBV12-4

cdr3_aa: ASSYSTGMGVTEAF
v_call: TRBV6-2/TRBV6-3

cdr3_aa: AIRTTGGYTGELF
v_call: TRBV10-3

cdr3_aa: ASSLSAGGPLGELF
v_call: TRBV28

cdr3_aa: ASATGNTGELF
v_call: TRBV11-2

cdr3_aa: ATSDGTEAF
v_call: TRBV24-1

cdr3_aa: ASSLALSRAGTNSPLH
v_call: TRBV12-3/TRBV12-4

cdr3_aa: ASSFVTRDRAYEQY
v_call: TRBV28

cdr3_aa: ASSQDPGGGARDEQY
v_call: TRBV3-1

cdr3_aa: ASGSQGLRQETQY
v_call: TRBV12-5

cdr3_aa: ASSAGTSGRRNTGELF
v_call: TRBV11-2

cdr3_aa: ASSTPGPSSGNTIY
v_call: TRBV7-2

cdr3_aa: SALGGGSYEQY
v_call: TRBV29-1

cdr3_aa: ASSRGGAGGLYGYT
v_call: TRBV27

cdr3_aa: ASSPGTSVNEQY
v_call: TRBV11-1

cdr3_aa: ASSRDLGNQPQH
v_call: TRBV5-5

cdr3_aa: SVVGTSVSYEQY
v_call: TRBV29-1

cdr3_aa: SAATGGLNTEAF
v_call: TRBV29-1

cdr3_aa: ASSPGESTEAF
v_call: TRBV6-1

cdr3_aa: ASSYSGTGVGYT
v_call: TRBV6-5

cdr3_aa: ASSLYEGDTQY
v_call: TRBV27

cdr3_aa: SALTGNSYT
v_call: TRBV29-1

cdr3_aa: GAGAGEQY
v_call: TRBV29-1

cdr3_aa: ASSPTGPHPVQY
v_call: TRBV11-2

cdr3_aa: ASSFRQSRMTPQH
v_call: TRBV12-3/TRBV12-4